The 14 T cell receptor beta chains below come from one sample, sequenced in a study of Graves' ophthalmopathy and Graves' hyperthyroidism. Amplifying from RNA transcripts, the study obtained TCR beta CDR3 regions. In the first round, RT-PCR was carried out with HTBI primers, and a multiplex PCR formed the second round. TCRdb re-analysed the multiplex PCR reads in MiXCR, keeping a single row per CDR3 protein. This table has 200,000 to 250,000 distinct CDR3 sequences, 20% to 25% appearing once. Sequences were obtained from peripheral blood. The receptors were gathered from a woman between 45 and 60 years old with Graves' ophthalmopathy.

This clonotype was detected ten times or more. The junction shows a germline mismatch at one end, possibly a read error. The CDR3 is CASSPGGGQETQYF. CDR3 nucleotides: TGTGCCAGCAGTCCCGGGGGGGGCCAAGAGACCCAGTACTTC. V gene TRBV5-1 combines with J gene TRBJ2-5, with 8 bases aligning to TRBD2. The CDR3 contains 14 residues. Germline CDR1 SGHRS, CDR2 YFSETQ.

This clonotype was found a few times. The V call is TRBV20-1, the J call TRBJ2-2; D is undetermined. Looked up from germline, CDR1 is DFQATT and CDR2 is SNEGSKA (reference sequence). This CDR3 region has 11 residues. Trimming shortened V by 6 bases and J by 7 bases, and 9 bases separated the two germline ends. The CDR3 here is CSAIDHGELFF. The CDR3 DNA is TGCAGTGCCATAGACCACGGGGAGCTGTTTTTT.

This clonotype was picked up many times. V and J are TRBV6-1 and TRBJ2-2; D unclear. From germline, CDR1 is MNHNS and CDR2 SASEGT. CDR3 length: 14 residues. Trimming left V 6 bases short and J 3 bases short, with 11 bases between. The chain's CDR3 is CASSKRRDTGELFF. CDR3 in DNA: TGTGCCAGCAGCAAAAGACGTGACACCGGGGAGCTGTTTTTT.

The sample holds many counts of this clonotype. A junction boundary mismatches the germline segment, possibly from a read error. This chain's CDR3 is CASSLGQIYGQYF. The CDR3 nucleotides read TGTGCCAGCAGCTTAGGACAGATCTACGGGCAGTACTTC. This chain links TRBV7-2 with TRBJ2-7; possibly TRBD1 for D (5 bases). Per germline, CDR1 SGHTA and CDR2 FQGNSA. The CDR3 has 13 residues.

The V call is TRBV29-1, the J call TRBJ2-7; 10 positions agree with TRBD1. Germline CDR1 reads SQVTM; CDR2 reads ANQGSEA. This CDR3 spans 13 amino acids. The junction had 4 bases not matched to a gene; V was cut back by 7 bases and J by 1 base. The CDR3, as DNA: TGCAGCGGAAGGACAGGGGGTTCCTACGAGCAGTACTTC. This translates into CSGRTGGSYEQYF.

This clonotype was counted ten times or more. The rearrangement links TRBV30 to TRBJ2-7; 9 nucleotides align to TRBD2. V trimming: 3 bases; J trimming: 5 bases; junction bases outside the gene matches: 8. The CDR3 loop spans 14 amino acids. Germline V CDR1 and CDR2: GTSNPN, SVGIG (reference sequence). CDR3 amino acids: CAWRYAGGPHEQYF. Here the CDR3 DNA reads TGTGCCTGGAGGTATGCGGGAGGGCCCCACGAGCAGTACTTC.

This clonotype was seen ten or more times. This chain connects TRBV19 to TRBJ2-2, with 11 bases identical to TRBD2. This CDR3 contains 15 residues. Germline values: CDR1 LNHDA, CDR2 SQIVND (reference sequence). Trimming cost V 10 bases and J 6 bases; bases outside gene matches: 10. The CDR3 protein is CATLRLAGYAGELFF. DNA for the CDR3: TGTGCCACTCTACGACTAGCGGGATATGCCGGGGAGCTGTTTTTT.

The table lists this clonotype with many counts. The chain has TRBV9 and TRBJ1-2, with D possibly matching TRBD1 (5 bases). CDR1 is SGDLS and CDR2 is YYNGEE in the germline V gene. Trimming took 3 bases from V and 7 from J, leaving 16 bases between them. CDR3 size: 14 residues. DNA for the CDR3: TGTGCCAGCAGCGCTAGTCTGGGGGAAGGTGGCTACACCTTC. This gives the protein CASSASLGEGGYTF.

V gene TRBV7-3 combines with J gene TRBJ1-1, with no clear D. In germline, CDR1 is SGHTA, CDR2 FQGTGA. V shed 3 bases and J shed 0 bases, with 5 bases lying between them. This CDR3 spans 13 amino acids. The DNA of the CDR3 is TGTGCCAGCAGCTTGTACGTGAACACTGAAGCTTTCTTT. Residues: CASSLYVNTEAFF.

This clonotype was found many times. The rearrangement uses TRBV5-6 and TRBJ1-5; D gene uncertain. Germline V gene data show CDR1 as SGHDT and CDR2 as YYEEEE. The V end lost 4 bases, the J end lost 4 bases, and 9 bases lay between the germline ends. The CDR3 is 13 residues long. The CDR3 region is CASSRTGNQPQHF. CDR3 bases: TGTGCCAGCAGCAGGACGGGTAATCAGCCCCAGCATTTT.

The chain employs TRBV7-2 and TRBJ2-7; unclear D gene. V dropped 5 bases and J dropped 0 bases, with 11 bases sitting between them. The germline V gene has CDR1 SGHTA and CDR2 FQGNSA. There are 14 residues in the CDR3. This CDR3 reads CASSPQDLSYEQYF. The CDR3, as DNA: TGTGCCAGCAGCCCGCAGGACCTCTCCTACGAGCAGTACTTC.

This clonotype was observed many times. The chain links TRBV19 to TRBJ2-7; 7 bases agree with TRBD1. Germline CDR1 is LNHDA and CDR2 is SQIVND (reference sequence). The CDR3 is made up of 16 amino acids. With 3 bases clipped from V and 2 bases from J, the junction kept 10 bases outside the gene matches. Written as DNA, the CDR3 is TGTGCCAGTAGTATTCGGGGACAGCGGACTCCCTACGAGCAGTACTTC. Its translation is CASSIRGQRTPYEQYF.

This clonotype was observed many times. The J gene is TRBJ2-7, the V gene TRBV30; 9 nucleotides match TRBD2. CDR3 length equals 14 residues. Germline lookup yields CDR1 GTSNPN and CDR2 SVGIG (reference sequence). J was trimmed by 3 bases and V by 0 bases; bases with no gene match: 3. The CDR3 reads CAWSVGGRVYEQYF. CDR3 sequence (DNA): TGTGCCTGGAGTGTAGGCGGGAGGGTCTACGAGCAGTACTTC.

The rearrangement uses TRBV28 and TRBJ2-5; D might be TRBD2 (6 bases). Trimming removed 4 bases from V and 3 bases from J, with 9 bases in between. Per the germline V gene, CDR1 is MDHEN and CDR2 is SYDVKM. There are 13 residues in the CDR3. The CDR3: CASSSGGEETQYF. CDR3 nucleotides: TGTGCCAGCAGTTCCGGGGGAGAAGAGACCCAGTACTTC.